The entry that follows covers one T cell receptor (beta chain) sequence. These data are taken from a study of T cell responses to AZD1222 COVID-19 vaccine. Profiling relied on immunoSEQ multiplex PCR, and the TCRdb table lists in-frame clones only, not all of them. The sample includes 140,000 to 150,000 clones, roughly 92% of them seen just once. The material was peripheral blood, obtained on day 0 of AZD1222 vaccination. This TCR derives from an adult in good health.

The CDR3 nucleotides read TGTGCCACCAGTGATCCCTACGGGGCCGGGGGTACGGAGACCCAGTACTTC. As protein: CATSDPYGAGGTETQYF. The chain combines TRBV24-1 with TRBJ2-5; a weak D match, TRBD2 (6 bases). Trimming shortened V by 3 bases and J by 5 bases, and 21 bases separated the two germline ends. The CDR3 has 17 amino acids. CDR1 KGHDR and CDR2 SFDVKD come from the germline V gene.